Here is one TCR beta chain with its context. The antigen is unknown. This specimen belongs to a study of molecular identifiers for immune sequencing clone quantification. The study's findings and limits: Jurkat TCR RNA that was spiked in from one cell was reportedly detectable among some 1 million naive cells.

The use of previously described methods and listed TCR primers produced the bulk TCR libraries. TCRdb re-called the PCR reads through MiXCR, storing one row per CDR3 protein. The top ten hold around 0.84% of the sample, which has about 500,000 distinct CDR3 sequences, about 22% seen once. V was shortened by 0 bases and J by 6 bases, with 15 bases between the two germline ends. The CDR3 covers 15 residues. CDR1 is SGDLS and CDR2 is YYNGEE in the germline V gene. When naive CD8 T cells were sorted, they were gated as CD8+CD4-CCR7+CD45RA+. The material sequenced was naive CD8+ T cells from blood, with Jurkat cell RNA spiked in. Subset indicated: FACS-sorted CD8+CD4-CCR7+CD45RA+ naive T cells. The V call is TRBV9, the J call TRBJ1-1; D is uncertain. The clonotype originates from a human donor in good health. Some libraries in this study had Jurkat cell RNA spiked in. The chain's CDR3 is CASSVVTHVGAEAFF. For the CDR3, the DNA is TGTGCCAGCAGCGTAGTGACCCACGTAGGCGCTGAAGCTTTCTTT.